This T cell receptor (beta chain) was sequenced during a study of Ad26.COV2.S vaccination and SARS-CoV-2 variants. This table comes from immunoSEQ multiplex PCR, and its TCRdb copy is limited to in-frame clones, with some not included. Of just over 350,000 clones listed, 92% are singletons. The clonotype comes from a human donor who had recovered from COVID-19. This specimen consisted of peripheral blood, obtained after recovery from COVID-19.

Here the CDR3 reads CASSPEPPFFGNTIYF. DNA for the CDR3: TGTGCCAGCTCACCCGAGCCCCCCTTCTTTGGAAACACCATATATTTT. J is TRBJ1-3 and V is TRBV18; D call uncertain. V was shortened by 3 bases and J by 3 bases, with 15 bases between the two germline ends. CDR3 size: 16 residues. CDR1 and CDR2 from the germline V gene are KGHSH and LQKENI.